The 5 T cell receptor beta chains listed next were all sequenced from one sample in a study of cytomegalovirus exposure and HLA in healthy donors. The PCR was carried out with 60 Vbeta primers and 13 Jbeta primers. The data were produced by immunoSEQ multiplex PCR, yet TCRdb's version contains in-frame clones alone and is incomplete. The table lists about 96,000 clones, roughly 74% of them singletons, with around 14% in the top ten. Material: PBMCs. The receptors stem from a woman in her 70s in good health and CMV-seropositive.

In DNA, the CDR3 is TGCAGCGTCGGACAGGGCGAAGGGGAAAAACTGTTTTTT. As protein: CSVGQGEGEKLFF. The genes are TRBV29-1 and TRBJ1-4, with 8 positions matching TRBD1. V gave up 6 bases and J gave up 8 bases; unmatched junction bases: 8. Germline V gives CDR1 SQVTM, CDR2 ANQGSEA. The CDR3 is made up of 13 amino acids. Looking up the rest from reference TRBV29-1 and TRBJ1-4 gives the full variable domain: SAVISQKPSRDICQRGTSLTIQCQVDSQVTMMFWYRQQPGQSLTLIATANQGSEATYESGFVIDKFPISRPNLTFSTLTVSNMSPEDSSIYLCSVGQGEGEKLFFGSGTQLSVL.

CDR3 loop: CASSSTGGNEQFF. The DNA for the CDR3 is TGTGCCAGCAGCTCGACAGGGGGGAATGAGCAGTTCTTC. The gene calls are TRBV5-6 and TRBJ2-1; 9 bases agree with TRBD1. V lost 3 bases to trimming and J lost 7 bases; unmatched junction nucleotides: 2. The CDR3 totals 13 residues. Germline CDR1 SGHDT, CDR2 YYEEEE.

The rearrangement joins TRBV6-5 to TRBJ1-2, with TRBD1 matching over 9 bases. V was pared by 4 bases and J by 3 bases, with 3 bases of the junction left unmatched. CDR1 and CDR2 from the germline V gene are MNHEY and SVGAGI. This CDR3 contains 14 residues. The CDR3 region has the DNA TGTGCCAGCAGTTCACGGACAGGGGACTATGGCTACACCTTC. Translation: CASSSRTGDYGYTF.

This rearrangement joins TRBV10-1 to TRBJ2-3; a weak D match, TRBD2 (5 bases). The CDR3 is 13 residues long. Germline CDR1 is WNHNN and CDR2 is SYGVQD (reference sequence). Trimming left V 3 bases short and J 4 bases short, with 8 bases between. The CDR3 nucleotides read TGCGCCAGCAGTGAACTAGTTTCAGATACGCAGTATTTT. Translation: CASSELVSDTQYF.

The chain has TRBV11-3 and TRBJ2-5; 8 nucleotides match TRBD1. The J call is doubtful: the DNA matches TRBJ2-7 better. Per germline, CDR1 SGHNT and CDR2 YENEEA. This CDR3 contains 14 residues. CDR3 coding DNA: TGTGCCAGCAGCACTGGACAGGGCCCCTACGAGCAGTACTTC. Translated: CASSTGQGPYEQYF.